These 2 T cell receptor beta chains came from one sample sequenced in a study of cytomegalovirus exposure and HLA in healthy donors. Repertoires were generated with immunoSEQ multiplex PCR, while TCRdb's copy carries only in-frame clones and drops some. The profile shows about 21,000 clones, around 96% of them singletons. Sequenced: PBMCs. These receptors were taken from a man aged 30-40 years in good health and CMV-seropositive.

This clone was observed a single time. V is TRBV11-2 and J is TRBJ2-3; 8 bases map to TRBD2. J gave up 3 bases and V 5 bases, and 4 bases lay outside the gene matches. Germline-derived CDR1 and CDR2 are SGHAT and FQNNGV. The CDR3 totals 14 residues. CDR3 DNA: TGTGCCAGCAGCAAAAGACTAGCGACAGATACGCAGTATTTT. It encodes CASSKRLATDTQYF.

The rearrangement links TRBV30 to TRBJ2-3; the D gene is possibly TRBD1 (5 bases). The CDR3 runs 13 residues. The V end was cut by 0 bases, the J end by 14 bases, with 18 bases between. The germline V gene has CDR1 GTSNPN and CDR2 SVGIG (reference sequence). The CDR3 bases are TGTGCCTGGAGTGTACAGGAAAAGTTTCATCTGTATTTT. Translated: CAWSVQEKFHLYF. The variable domain in full, with the rest retrieved from reference TRBV30 and TRBJ2-3, is SQTIHQWPATLVQPVGSPLSLECTVEGTSNPNLYWYRQAAGRGLQLLFYSVGIGQISSEVPQNLSASRPQDRQFILSSKKLLLSDSGFYLCAWSVQEKFHLYFGPGTRLTVL.